This TCR beta chain was profiled in a study of shared clonotypes between healthy human individuals. It was CD45RO-negative cells, positively selected for CCR7, that made up naive CD8 cells, with terminally differentiated effector memory CD45RA+ cells excluded. Some clones are missing from TCRdb's copy, which holds only in-frame ones; the method was immunoSEQ multiplex PCR. The sample lists millions of clones, about 95% occurring once. V lost 2 bases and J 2 bases, leaving 7 bases between the germline ends. The CDR3 consists of 13 residues. Germline CDR1 reads SEHNR; CDR2 reads FQNEAQ (reference sequence).

The source of this sequence is a man between 18 and 29 years old in good health. Input material: naive CD8+ T cells sorted from blood. V gene TRBV7-9 combines with J gene TRBJ2-7; D is uncertain. The DNA of the CDR3 is TGTGCCAGCAGCTTAAGGCCCACCTACGAGCAGTACTTC. Protein sequence: CASSLRPTYEQYF. The entire variable domain, with the rest obtained from reference TRBV7-9 and TRBJ2-7, is as follows: DTGVSQNPRHKITKRGQNVTFRCDPISEHNRLYWYRQTLGQGPEFLTYFQNEAQLEKSRLLSDRFSAERPKGSFSTLEIQRTEQGDSAMYLCASSLRPTYEQYFGPGTRLTVT.